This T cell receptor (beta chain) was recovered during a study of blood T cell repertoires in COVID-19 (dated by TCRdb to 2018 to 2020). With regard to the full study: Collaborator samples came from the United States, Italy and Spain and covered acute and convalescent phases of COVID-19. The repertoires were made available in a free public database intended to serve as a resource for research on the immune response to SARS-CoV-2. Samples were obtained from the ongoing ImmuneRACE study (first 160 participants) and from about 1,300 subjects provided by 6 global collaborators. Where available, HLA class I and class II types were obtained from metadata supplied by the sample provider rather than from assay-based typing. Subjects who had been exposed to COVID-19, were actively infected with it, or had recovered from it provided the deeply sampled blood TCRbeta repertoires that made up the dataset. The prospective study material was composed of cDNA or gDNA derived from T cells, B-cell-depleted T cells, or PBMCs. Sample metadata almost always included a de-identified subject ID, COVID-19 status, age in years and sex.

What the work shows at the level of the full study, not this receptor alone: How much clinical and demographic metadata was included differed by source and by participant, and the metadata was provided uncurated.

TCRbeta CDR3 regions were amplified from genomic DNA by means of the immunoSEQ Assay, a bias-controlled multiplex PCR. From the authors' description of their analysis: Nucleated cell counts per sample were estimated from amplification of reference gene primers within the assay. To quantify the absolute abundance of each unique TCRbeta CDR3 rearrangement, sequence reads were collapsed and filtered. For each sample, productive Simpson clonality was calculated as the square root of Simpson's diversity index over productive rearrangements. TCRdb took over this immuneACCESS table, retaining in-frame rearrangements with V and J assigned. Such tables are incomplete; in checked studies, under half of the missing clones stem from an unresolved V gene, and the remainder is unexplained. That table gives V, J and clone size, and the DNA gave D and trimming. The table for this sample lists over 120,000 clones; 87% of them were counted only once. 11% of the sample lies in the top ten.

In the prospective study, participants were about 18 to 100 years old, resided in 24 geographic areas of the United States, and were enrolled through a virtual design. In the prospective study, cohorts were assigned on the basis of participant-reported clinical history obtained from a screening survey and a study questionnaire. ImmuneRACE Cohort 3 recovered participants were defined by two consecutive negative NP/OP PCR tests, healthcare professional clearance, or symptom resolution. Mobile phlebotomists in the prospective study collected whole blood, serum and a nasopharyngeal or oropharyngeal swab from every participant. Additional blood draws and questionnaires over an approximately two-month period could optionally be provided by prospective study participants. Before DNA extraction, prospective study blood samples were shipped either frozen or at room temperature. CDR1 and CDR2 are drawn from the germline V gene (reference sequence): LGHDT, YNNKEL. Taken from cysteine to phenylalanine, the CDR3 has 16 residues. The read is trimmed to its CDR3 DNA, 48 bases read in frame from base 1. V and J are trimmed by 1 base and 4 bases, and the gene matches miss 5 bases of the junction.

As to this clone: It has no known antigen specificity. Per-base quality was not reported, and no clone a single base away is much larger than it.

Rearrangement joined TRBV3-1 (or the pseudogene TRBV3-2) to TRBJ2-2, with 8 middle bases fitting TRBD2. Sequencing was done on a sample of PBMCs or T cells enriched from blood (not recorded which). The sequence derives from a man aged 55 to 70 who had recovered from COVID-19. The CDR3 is CASSQAAGGFTGELFF. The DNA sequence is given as TGTGCCAGCAGCCAAGCGGCGGGGGGTTTCACCGGGGAGCTGTTTTTT.